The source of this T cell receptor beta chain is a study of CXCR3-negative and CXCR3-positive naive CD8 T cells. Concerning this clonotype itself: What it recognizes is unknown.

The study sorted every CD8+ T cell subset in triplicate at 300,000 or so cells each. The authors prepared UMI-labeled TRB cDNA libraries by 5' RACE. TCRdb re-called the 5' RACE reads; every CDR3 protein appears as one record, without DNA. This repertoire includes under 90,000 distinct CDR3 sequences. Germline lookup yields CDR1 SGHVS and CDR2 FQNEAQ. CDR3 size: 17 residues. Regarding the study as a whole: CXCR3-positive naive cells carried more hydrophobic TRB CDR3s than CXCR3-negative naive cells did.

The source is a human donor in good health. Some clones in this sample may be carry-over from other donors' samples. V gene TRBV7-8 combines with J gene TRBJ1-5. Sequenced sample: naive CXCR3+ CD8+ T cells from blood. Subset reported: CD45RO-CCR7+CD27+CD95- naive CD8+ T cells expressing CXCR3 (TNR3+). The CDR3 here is CASSLKGREGVHQPQHF.